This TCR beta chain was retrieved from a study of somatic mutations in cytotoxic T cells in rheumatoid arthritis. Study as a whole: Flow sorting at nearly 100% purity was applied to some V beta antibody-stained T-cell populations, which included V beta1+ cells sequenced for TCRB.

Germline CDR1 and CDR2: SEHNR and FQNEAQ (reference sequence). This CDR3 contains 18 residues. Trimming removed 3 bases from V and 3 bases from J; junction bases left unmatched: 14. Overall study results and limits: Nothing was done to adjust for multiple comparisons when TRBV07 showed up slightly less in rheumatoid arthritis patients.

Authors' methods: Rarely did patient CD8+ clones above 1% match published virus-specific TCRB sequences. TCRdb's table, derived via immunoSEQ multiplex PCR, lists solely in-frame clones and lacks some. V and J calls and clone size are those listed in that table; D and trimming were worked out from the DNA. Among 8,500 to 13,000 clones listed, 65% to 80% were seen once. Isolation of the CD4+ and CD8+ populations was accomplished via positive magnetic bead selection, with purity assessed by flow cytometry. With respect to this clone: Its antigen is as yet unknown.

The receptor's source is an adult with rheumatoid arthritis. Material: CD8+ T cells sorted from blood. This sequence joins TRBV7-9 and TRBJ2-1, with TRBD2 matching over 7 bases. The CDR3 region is CASSLPGGPAPDYNEQFF. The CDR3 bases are TGTGCCAGCAGCTTGCCGGGAGGACCGGCCCCCGACTACAATGAGCAGTTCTTC.